At least ten counts were recorded for the clone carrying this T cell receptor (beta chain). This sample stems from a study of human T cells and chemical hapten exposure. Study context: Sensitization employed 2% DPC on approximately 2 cm by approximately 2 cm of upper inner arm skin. The variation in per-sample TCR yields arose mainly from small differences in pooled library volumes.

It was the library that attached unique molecular identifiers to individual cDNA molecules. TCRdb ran MiXCR on the RACE reads and lists one entry per CDR3 protein. The sample yields roughly 100,000 distinct CDR3 sequences, roughly a tenth seen once. Time point reported: pre-sensitization, week 0. Treatment here: therapeutic diphenylcyclopropenone sensitization with weekly scalp DPC. Germline-derived CDR1 and CDR2 are DFQATT and SNEGSKA (reference sequence). The CDR3 is made up of 18 amino acids. Trimming shortened V by 0 bases and J by 0 bases, and 18 bases separated the two germline ends. The V call is TRBV20-1, the J call TRBJ1-5, with D uncertain. The receptor was derived from a woman in her sixties with alopecia areata. Some clones in this sample may be carry-over from other donors' samples. This material consisted of whole blood, taken in connection with sensitization to the hapten diphenylcyclopropenone (DPC). The CDR3 region is CSARDRGGSSYSNQPQHF. CDR3 DNA: TGCAGTGCTAGAGATCGTGGCGGCTCAAGCTATAGCAATCAGCCCCAGCATTTT.